This T cell receptor beta chain was sequenced in a study of T cell repertoires in cytomegalovirus infection. The wider study: Peptides in the study included HLA-C-restricted and HLA-B-restricted CMV epitopes. Public TCR beta signatures were indicative of both CMV infection and a matching HLA type.

From the reads, TCRdb called clonotypes with MiXCR, one entry per CDR3 protein. The table records a few hundred thousand distinct CDR3 sequences, 34% of them present only once. Study-level findings and limits: The ex vivo response was dominated by HLA-C-restricted CMV-specific TCR beta clonotypes. Cumulative frequency (of public TCR beta family members) identified carriers of CMV plus the relevant HLA.

This clonotype showed up many times. What it binds is not known. The sample consisted of cultured PBMCs, taken from culture after CMV antigen stimulation. The TCR sequence derives from a human donor in good health (CMV status not recorded). Some clones in this sample may be carry-over from other donors' samples.

CDR3 in amino acids: CASSPGYEQYF. For the CDR3, the DNA is TGTGCCAGCAGCCCGGGCTACGAGCAGTACTTC. This chain joins TRBV18 and TRBJ2-7; D call uncertain. Germline CDR1 reads KGHSH; CDR2 reads LQKENI. There are 11 residues in the CDR3. V gave up 8 bases and J gave up 3 bases, with 8 bases separating them.